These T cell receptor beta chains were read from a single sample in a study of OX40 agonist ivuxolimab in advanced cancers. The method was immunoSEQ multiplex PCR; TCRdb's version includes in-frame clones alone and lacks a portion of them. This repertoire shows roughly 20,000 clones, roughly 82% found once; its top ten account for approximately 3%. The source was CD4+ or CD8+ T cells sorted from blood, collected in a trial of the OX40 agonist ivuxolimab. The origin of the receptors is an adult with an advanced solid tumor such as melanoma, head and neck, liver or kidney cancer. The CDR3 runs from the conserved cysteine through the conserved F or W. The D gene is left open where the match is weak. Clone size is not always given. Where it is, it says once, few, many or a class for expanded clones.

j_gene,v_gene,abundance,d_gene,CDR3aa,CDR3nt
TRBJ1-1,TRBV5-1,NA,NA,CASRAGNTEAFF,TGCGCCAGCAGAGCTGGGAACACTGAAGCTTTCTTT
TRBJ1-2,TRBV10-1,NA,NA,CASSLTAGYGYTF,TGCGCCAGCAGTTTAACAGCAGGCTATGGCTACACCTTC
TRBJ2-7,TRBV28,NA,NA,CASSLGKRASSYEQYF,TGTGCCAGCAGTTTGGGGAAGCGGGCCAGCTCCTACGAGCAGTACTTC
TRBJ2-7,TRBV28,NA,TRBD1,CASSLRGRAYEQYF,TGTGCCAGCAGTTTAAGGGGGCGAGCCTACGAGCAGTACTTC
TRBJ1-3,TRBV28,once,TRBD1,CASSLGTGPAGNTIYF,TGTGCCAGCAGTTTAGGGACAGGGCCGGCTGGAAACACCATATATTTT
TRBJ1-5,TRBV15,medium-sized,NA,CATSTRHQPQHF,TGTGCCACCAGCACAAGGCATCAGCCCCAGCATTTT
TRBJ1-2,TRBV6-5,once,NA,CASSQGDLGYGYTF,TGTGCCAGCAGCCAAGGGGATCTCGGCTATGGCTACACCTTC
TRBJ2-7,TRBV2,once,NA,CASEWTYEQYF,TGTGCCAGCGAATGGACCTACGAGCAGTACTTC
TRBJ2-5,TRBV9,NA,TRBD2,CASSVPKSTSGGPLRETQYF,TGTGCCAGCAGCGTACCCAAATCGACTAGCGGGGGGCCCCTTAGGGAGACCCAGTACTTC
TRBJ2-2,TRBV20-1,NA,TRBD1,CSATGGGELFF,TGCAGTGCGACAGGGGGAGGGGAACTGTTTTTT
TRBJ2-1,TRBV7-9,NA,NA,CASSYVPGLGDVEQFF,TGTGCCAGCAGCTACGTCCCGGGCCTCGGAGACGTTGAGCAGTTCTTC
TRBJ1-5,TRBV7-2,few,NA,CASSRGREGQPQHF,TGTGCCAGCAGCCGTGGCAGGGAGGGTCAGCCCCAGCATTTT
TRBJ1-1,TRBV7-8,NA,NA,CASSLVPGIQNTEAFF,TGTGCCAGCAGCTTAGTCCCCGGGATCCAGAACACTGAAGCTTTCTTT
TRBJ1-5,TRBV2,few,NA,CASSRSGGGDSNQPQHF,TGTGCCAGCAGCCGATCTGGGGGAGGGGATAGCAATCAGCCCCAGCATTTT
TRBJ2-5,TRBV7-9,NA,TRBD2,CASSPGTSGHGAQYF,TGTGCCAGCAGCCCTGGGACTAGCGGCCACGGGGCCCAGTACTTC
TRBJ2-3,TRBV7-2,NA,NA,CASSLGLEGTQYF,TGTGCCAGCAGCTTAGGGCTTGAGGGTACGCAGTATTTT
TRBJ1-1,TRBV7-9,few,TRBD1,CASSLSGQKNTEAFF,TGTGCCAGCAGTCTTTCGGGACAGAAGAACACTGAAGCTTTCTTT
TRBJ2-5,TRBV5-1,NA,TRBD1,CASSLYGTGEETQYF,TGCGCCAGCAGCCTGTATGGGACAGGAGAAGAGACCCAGTACTTC
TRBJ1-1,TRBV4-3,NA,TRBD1,CASSRDRRNTEAFF,TGCGCCAGCAGCCGGGACAGGCGGAACACTGAAGCTTTCTTT
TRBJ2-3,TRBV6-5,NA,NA,CASSYMGTDTQYF,TGTGCCAGCAGTTATATGGGCACAGATACGCAGTATTTT
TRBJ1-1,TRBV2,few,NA,CASSRDREAFF,TGTGCCAGCAGTCGGGACCGTGAAGCTTTCTTT
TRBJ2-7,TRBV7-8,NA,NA,CASSLRPIYEQYF,TGTGCCAGCAGCTTACGGCCCATCTACGAGCAGTACTTC
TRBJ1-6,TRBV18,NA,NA,CASSPGGQANSPLHF,TGTGCCAGCTCACCGGGGGGGCAGGCTAATTCACCCCTCCACTTT
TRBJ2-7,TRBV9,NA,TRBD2,CASSVGLAGVWEQYF,TGTGCCAGCAGCGTAGGGCTAGCGGGAGTTTGGGAGCAGTACTTC
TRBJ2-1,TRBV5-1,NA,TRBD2,CASRISGGAYNEQFF,TGCGCCAGCAGAATAAGCGGGGGGGCCTACAATGAGCAGTTCTTC
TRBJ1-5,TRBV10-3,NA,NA,CAISGQAGRGPQHF,TGTGCCATCAGTGGACAGGCGGGTCGTGGGCCCCAGCATTTT
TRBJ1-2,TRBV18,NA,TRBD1,CASSRDREAYGYTF,TGTGCCAGCTCCCGAGACAGGGAAGCCTATGGCTACACCTTC
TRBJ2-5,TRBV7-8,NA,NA,CASSSIQTGNRKTQYF,TGTGCCAGCAGCTCAATTCAAACAGGGAACAGAAAGACCCAGTACTTC
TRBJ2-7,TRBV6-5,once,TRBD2,CASSYSTLAGVYEQYF,TGTGCCAGCAGTTACTCGACTCTAGCGGGAGTTTACGAGCAGTACTTC
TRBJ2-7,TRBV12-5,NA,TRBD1,CASGLFTGTEFYEQYF,TGTGCTAGTGGTTTGTTTACCGGGACAGAGTTTTACGAGCAGTACTTC
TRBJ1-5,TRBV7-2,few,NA,CASSVQGQPQHF,TGTGCCAGCAGCGTGCAAGGTCAGCCCCAGCATTTT
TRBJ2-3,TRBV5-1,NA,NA,CATRQGRLTDTQYF,TGCGCCACTCGTCAGGGGAGGTTGACAGATACGCAGTATTTT
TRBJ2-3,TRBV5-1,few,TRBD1,CASSLSGTADTQYF,TGCGCCAGCAGCTTGAGTGGGACAGCAGATACGCAGTATTTT
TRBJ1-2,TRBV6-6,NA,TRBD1,CASSGGQAPYGYTF,TGTGCCAGCAGTGGGGGACAGGCCCCCTATGGCTACACCTTC
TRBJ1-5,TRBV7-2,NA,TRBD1,CASSLGQGGQPQHF,TGTGCCAGCAGCTTAGGGCAGGGGGGACAGCCCCAGCATTTT